This entry concerns a single T cell receptor beta chain. This sample was taken from a study of cytomegalovirus exposure and HLA in healthy donors. This CDR3 has 14 amino acids. Trimming took 6 bases from V and 3 from J, leaving 12 bases between them. Germline CDR1 is SNHLY and CDR2 is FYNNEI. This PCR relied on a set of 60 Vbeta primers and 13 Jbeta primers. Data came from immunoSEQ multiplex PCR; TCRdb stores just in-frame clones and leaves some out. The profile shows 52,000 or so clones, roughly 76% of them singletons. The sequence derives from a woman between 40 and 55 years old in good health and CMV-seropositive. Material: PBMCs. The rearrangement uses TRBV2 and TRBJ1-5; D is uncertain. The DNA for the CDR3 is TGTGCCAGCAGCGTCTCTGCGGCCAATCAGCCCCAGCATTTT. Protein sequence: CASSVSAANQPQHF.